The 20 T cell receptor beta chains given below trace back to one sample, sequenced in a study of radiotherapy plus CTLA-4 blockade in lung cancer. The assay was immunoSEQ multiplex PCR, and TCRdb's table has in-frame clones only and misses some. The sample carries tens of thousands of clones, more than 75% recorded once. The sequences come from peripheral blood, collected from a patient treated with radiotherapy plus ipilimumab. The receptor set was obtained from a human donor with non-small cell lung cancer who had a partial response to radiotherapy plus ipilimumab.

This clone was recorded only once. The junction departs from the called germline gene at one end, perhaps through a read error. This chain uses TRBV27 with TRBJ2-1; 12 nucleotides align to TRBD1. This CDR3 region has 17 residues. Germline V gene sequence: CDR1 MNHEY, CDR2 SMNVEV (reference sequence). CDR3 nucleotide sequence: TGTGCCAGCACCCACTCGGGACAGGGGGCGCGTTACACTGAGCAGTTCTTC. Translating it yields CASTHSGQGARYTEQFF.

This clone was detected only once. The chain carries TRBV2 and TRBJ2-2; 11 bases are shared with TRBD2. The CDR3 has 17 residues. Trimming removed 2 bases from V and 7 bases from J; junction bases left unmatched: 9. Germline V gene sequence: CDR1 SNHLY, CDR2 FYNNEI. CDR3 sequence (DNA): TGTGCCAGCAGTGAACACATAGCGGGAGGGTTTGGCGGGGAGCTGTTTTTT. Protein product: CASSEHIAGGFGGELFF.

This clone was observed once. The chain has TRBV6-1 and TRBJ1-1; D unresolved. The CDR3 covers 13 residues. Germline V gene sequence: CDR1 MNHNS, CDR2 SASEGT. V lost 4 bases and J 2 bases, leaving 8 bases between the germline ends. DNA for the CDR3: TGTGCCAGCAGTGGACACCAAAACACTGAAGCTTTCTTT. Its protein is CASSGHQNTEAFF.

The rearrangement joins TRBV7-9 to TRBJ2-2; the D gene is possibly TRBD2 (5 bases). V lost 2 bases to trimming and J lost 5 bases, with 9 bases between them. The CDR3 totals 14 residues. CDR1 and CDR2 from the germline V gene are SEHNR and FQNEAQ (reference sequence). CDR3 sequence reads: CASSLLSGTGELFF. The CDR3 DNA is TGTGCCAGCAGCTTACTGTCGGGGACCGGGGAGCTGTTTTTT.

This chain uses TRBV6-1 with TRBJ2-7, with a possible D match to TRBD2 (7 bases). V was pared by 5 bases and J by 5 bases, with 16 bases between. The CDR3 is made up of 14 amino acids. Per the germline V gene, CDR1 is MNHNS and CDR2 is SASEGT. CDR3 bases: TGTGCCAGCAGTTATGGTGGGGGGGGCCACGAGCAGTACTTC. This gives the protein CASSYGGGGHEQYF.

The V gene is TRBV28, the J gene TRBJ1-1; TRBD1 matches at 7 bases. The germline CDR1 and CDR2 sequences are MDHEN and SYDVKM. The CDR3 spans 15 residues. V was pared by 3 bases and J by 5 bases, with 9 bases of the junction left unmatched. CDR3 region: CASSLGGQSGTEAFF. CDR3 bases: TGTGCCAGCAGTTTGGGGGGACAGAGTGGGACTGAAGCTTTCTTT.

The V and J genes are TRBV19 and TRBJ2-1; TRBD2 is a possible D gene (7 bases). V was cut by 3 bases and J by 9 bases, with 18 bases left in between. Germline values: CDR1 LNHDA, CDR2 SQIVND (reference sequence). The CDR3 has 15 residues. In nucleotides, the CDR3 is TGTGCCAGTAGTATGGGGGCGGGAGCGCCGGGTGAGCAGTTCTTC. Amino acid sequence: CASSMGAGAPGEQFF.

This clone has only a few counts. The V gene is TRBV10-3, the J gene TRBJ1-1; 7 positions agree with TRBD1. The CDR3 is made up of 13 amino acids. J gave up 3 bases and V 6 bases, and 4 bases lay outside the gene matches. Per germline, CDR1 ENHRY and CDR2 SYGVKD. The CDR3 DNA sequence: TGTGCCATCAGGGCCCAGGGGGACACTGAAGCTTTCTTT. This encodes CAIRAQGDTEAFF.

The V call is TRBV4-2, the J call TRBJ2-2, with D hard to call. Germline CDR1 LGHNA, CDR2 YNFKEQ. Trimming took 0 bases from V and 4 from J, leaving 15 bases between them. The CDR3 loop spans 17 amino acids. DNA of the CDR3: TGTGCCAGCAGCCAAGAGCGCGCCCCCGTTGGCACCGGGGAGCTGTTTTTT. It translates to CASSQERAPVGTGELFF.

The genes are TRBV5-6 and TRBJ2-3; 11 bases map to TRBD2. J gave up 5 bases and V 0 bases, and 5 bases lay outside the gene matches. Germline V gives CDR1 SGHDT, CDR2 YYEEEE. The CDR3 runs to 16 residues. CDR3 bases: TGTGCCAGCAGCTTGGAAAGTAGCGGGAGGGGAGATACGCAGTATTTT. It codes for CASSLESSGRGDTQYF.

This chain connects TRBV6-6 to TRBJ2-7, with 12 bases lining up with TRBD2. The CDR3 is 16 amino acids. The V segment lost 6 bases and the J segment 4 bases; nucleotides outside the gene matches: 10. Germline loops: CDR1 MNHNY, CDR2 SVGAGI (reference sequence). CDR3 bases: TGTGCCAGCAGCCCCCGGGCGGGACTAGCGGGTTACGAGCAGTACGTC. Its protein product is CASSPRAGLAGYEQYV.

This rearrangement joins TRBV7-2 to TRBJ1-1; D unclear. CDR3 length equals 14 residues. Trimming removed 5 bases at V and 4 bases at J, with 14 bases between. The V gene's germline CDR1 is SGHTA and CDR2 FQGNSA. The CDR3 bases are TGTGCCAGCAGCATACAAATAAGTTCCACTGAAGCTTTCTTT. It yields the protein CASSIQISSTEAFF.

The chain uses TRBV7-8 and TRBJ2-5; 9 nucleotides line up with TRBD1. Trimming cost V 5 bases and J 7 bases; bases outside gene matches: 8. Germline lookup yields CDR1 SGHVS and CDR2 FQNEAQ. The CDR3 has 14 residues. In DNA form, the CDR3 reads TGTGCCAGCAGCCGGGACAGGGTGCAGGGGACCCAGTACTTC. Its translation: CASSRDRVQGTQYF.

The chain carries TRBV5-4 and TRBJ1-5, with 10 bases lining up with TRBD1. J lost 5 bases, V lost 0 bases, and 5 bases had no gene match. The CDR3 length is 16 residues. Germline assignment: CDR1 SGHNT and CDR2 YYREEE (reference sequence). This chain's CDR3 is CASSLGSGTGDQPQHF. CDR3 coding DNA: TGTGCCAGCAGCTTGGGATCCGGGACAGGGGATCAGCCCCAGCATTTT. Filled out from reference TRBV5-4 and TRBJ1-5, the complete variable domain reads ETGVTQSPTHLIKTRGQQVTLRCSSQSGHNTVSWYQQALGQGPQFIFQYYREEENGRGNFPPRFSGLQFPNYSSELNVNALELDDSALYLCASSLGSGTGDQPQHFGDGTRLSIL.

V is TRBV7-3 and J is TRBJ2-1; D may be TRBD1 (6 bases). Germline V gene sequence: CDR1 SGHTA, CDR2 FQGTGA. The V end was cut by 5 bases, the J end by 10 bases, with 12 bases between. The CDR3 spans 12 residues. CDR3 loop: CASSLTGWEQFF. The CDR3, as DNA: TGTGCCAGCAGCCTCACAGGGTGGGAGCAGTTCTTC.

V and J are TRBV15 and TRBJ2-5; 7 nucleotides match TRBD2. The DNA end favors TRBJ2-7, so the J call may be wrong. The CDR3 consists of 15 residues. CDR1 is LNHNV, CDR2 YYDKDF, per germline (reference sequence). CDR3 bases: TGTGCCACCAGCAGAGAGCGGGAGTCTACGTACGAGCAGTACTTC. Translating it yields CATSRERESTYEQYF.

This chain's CDR3 is CASSTTGQGEHF. The CDR3 bases are TGTGCCAGCAGTACCACCGGACAGGGAGAGCATTTT. This sequence joins TRBV6-1 and TRBJ1-5, with 8 bases fitting TRBD1. The length of the CDR3 is 12 residues. J was trimmed by 14 bases and V by 5 bases; bases with no gene match: 8. Germline-derived CDR1 and CDR2 are MNHNS and SASEGT.

The V and J genes are TRBV5-1 and TRBJ2-7; 9 nucleotides match TRBD2. Germline V gene sequence: CDR1 SGHRS, CDR2 YFSETQ. The CDR3 extends over 15 amino acids. The ends lost 4 bases at V and 3 bases at J; junction bases unmatched: 8. Here the CDR3 reads CASSGAGTSRYEQYF. The CDR3 DNA follows: TGCGCCAGCAGCGGAGCCGGGACTAGCCGCTACGAGCAGTACTTC.

For the CDR3, the DNA is TGTGCCAGCAGCTCCACCCCAGGGGCGGGGGGTGCAACTAATGAAAAACTGTTTTTT. It translates to CASSSTPGAGGATNEKLFF. The chain couples TRBV11-2 to TRBJ1-4; the D gene is possibly TRBD1 (6 bases). The V and J ends lost 4 bases and 0 bases respectively, with 21 bases between them. The CDR3 extends over 19 amino acids. Germline CDR1 and CDR2: SGHAT and FQNNGV.

The chain has TRBV7-8 and TRBJ2-7; D might be TRBD1 (6 bases). Looked up from germline, CDR1 is SGHVS and CDR2 is FQNEAQ. CDR3 length: 14 amino acids. V was clipped by 2 bases and J by 3 bases, with 11 bases between them. CDR3 sequence: CASSLQQGNYEQYF. The CDR3 DNA follows: TGTGCCAGCAGCTTACAACAGGGTAACTACGAGCAGTACTTC.